This T cell receptor beta chain was sequenced during a study of regulatory T cells in long-lasting Graves disease. Whole-study results and caveats: Possibly, accuracy suffered from the small sample size.

Assembly of TCR beta libraries relied on iRepertoire HTBI primers together with Arm-PCR of CDR3 regions. TCRdb called the multiplex PCR reads again in MiXCR, with one record for every CDR3 protein. The sample shows 390,000 or so distinct CDR3 sequences, less than 30% of them seen only once. This clonotype was counted ten times or more. Its antigen remains unidentified. Time point in this sample: persistent/refractory GD, antithyroid drugs over 5 years with positive TRAb. The authors made the TCR library using RNA they extracted from PBMCs. The source was peripheral blood mononuclear cells (PBMCs), collected when the disease was refractory, from a patient treated with antithyroid drugs. The sequence derives from a middle-aged woman with Graves disease.

The CDR3 region is CAIGQTYEQYF. CDR3 nucleotides: TGTGCCATTGGACAGACCTACGAGCAGTACTTC. The V and J genes are TRBV10-3 and TRBJ2-7; a weak D match, TRBD1 (6 bases). The germline gives CDR1 ENHRY, CDR2 SYGVKD. Between the trimmed V and J ends, which lost 9 bases and 2 bases, there was a span of 8 bases. The CDR3 length is 11 residues.